The source of this T cell receptor (beta chain) is a study of blood T cell repertoires in COVID-19. Study overall: Italy, Spain and the United States were the sources of the convalescent and acute COVID-19 samples.

TCRdb's copy holds only in-frame clones and misses some; the assay was immunoSEQ multiplex PCR. The data contain 250,000 or so clones, approximately 78% of them seen just once; the ten biggest clones take up roughly 3.2%. V dropped 6 bases and J dropped 2; count of bases not matched to a gene: 9. The CDR3 length is 15 residues. CDR1 and CDR2 (germline): LNHDA, SQIVND (reference sequence). Sequences were obtained from peripheral blood. The sequence was obtained from a woman aged 18-29 years with acute or convalescent COVID-19. This chain uses TRBV19 with TRBJ2-7, with TRBD1 matching over 8 bases. CDR3 loop: CASRPQGAWPYEQYF. In nucleotides, the CDR3 is TGTGCCAGTAGGCCCCAGGGGGCTTGGCCCTACGAGCAGTACTTC.